The clone carrying this T cell receptor (beta chain) has only one observation. The entry originates in a study of OX40 agonist ivuxolimab in advanced cancers. Study context: Two cutaneous melanoma patients and one hepatocellular carcinoma patient, three in all, had partial responses.

Clones were read by immunoSEQ multiplex PCR, and TCRdb kept only the in-frame ones, dropping some. Here the sample spans over 80,000 clones, about 90% being singletons. Individuals having autoimmune disease history or systemic immunosuppression were not enrolled. V was trimmed by 2 bases and J by 3 bases, leaving 11 bases between them. The CDR3 is 14 amino acids. CDR1 and CDR2 (germline): SGHRS, YFSETQ. This receptor was taken from an adult with an advanced solid tumor such as melanoma, head and neck, liver or kidney cancer. The chain employs TRBV5-1 and TRBJ1-1; D gene uncertain. The sample here was CD4+ or CD8+ T cells sorted from blood, taken in a trial of the OX40 agonist ivuxolimab. CDR3 sequence: CASSFSVEYTEAFF. The DNA for the CDR3 is TGCGCCAGCAGCTTTTCTGTCGAATACACTGAAGCTTTCTTT.